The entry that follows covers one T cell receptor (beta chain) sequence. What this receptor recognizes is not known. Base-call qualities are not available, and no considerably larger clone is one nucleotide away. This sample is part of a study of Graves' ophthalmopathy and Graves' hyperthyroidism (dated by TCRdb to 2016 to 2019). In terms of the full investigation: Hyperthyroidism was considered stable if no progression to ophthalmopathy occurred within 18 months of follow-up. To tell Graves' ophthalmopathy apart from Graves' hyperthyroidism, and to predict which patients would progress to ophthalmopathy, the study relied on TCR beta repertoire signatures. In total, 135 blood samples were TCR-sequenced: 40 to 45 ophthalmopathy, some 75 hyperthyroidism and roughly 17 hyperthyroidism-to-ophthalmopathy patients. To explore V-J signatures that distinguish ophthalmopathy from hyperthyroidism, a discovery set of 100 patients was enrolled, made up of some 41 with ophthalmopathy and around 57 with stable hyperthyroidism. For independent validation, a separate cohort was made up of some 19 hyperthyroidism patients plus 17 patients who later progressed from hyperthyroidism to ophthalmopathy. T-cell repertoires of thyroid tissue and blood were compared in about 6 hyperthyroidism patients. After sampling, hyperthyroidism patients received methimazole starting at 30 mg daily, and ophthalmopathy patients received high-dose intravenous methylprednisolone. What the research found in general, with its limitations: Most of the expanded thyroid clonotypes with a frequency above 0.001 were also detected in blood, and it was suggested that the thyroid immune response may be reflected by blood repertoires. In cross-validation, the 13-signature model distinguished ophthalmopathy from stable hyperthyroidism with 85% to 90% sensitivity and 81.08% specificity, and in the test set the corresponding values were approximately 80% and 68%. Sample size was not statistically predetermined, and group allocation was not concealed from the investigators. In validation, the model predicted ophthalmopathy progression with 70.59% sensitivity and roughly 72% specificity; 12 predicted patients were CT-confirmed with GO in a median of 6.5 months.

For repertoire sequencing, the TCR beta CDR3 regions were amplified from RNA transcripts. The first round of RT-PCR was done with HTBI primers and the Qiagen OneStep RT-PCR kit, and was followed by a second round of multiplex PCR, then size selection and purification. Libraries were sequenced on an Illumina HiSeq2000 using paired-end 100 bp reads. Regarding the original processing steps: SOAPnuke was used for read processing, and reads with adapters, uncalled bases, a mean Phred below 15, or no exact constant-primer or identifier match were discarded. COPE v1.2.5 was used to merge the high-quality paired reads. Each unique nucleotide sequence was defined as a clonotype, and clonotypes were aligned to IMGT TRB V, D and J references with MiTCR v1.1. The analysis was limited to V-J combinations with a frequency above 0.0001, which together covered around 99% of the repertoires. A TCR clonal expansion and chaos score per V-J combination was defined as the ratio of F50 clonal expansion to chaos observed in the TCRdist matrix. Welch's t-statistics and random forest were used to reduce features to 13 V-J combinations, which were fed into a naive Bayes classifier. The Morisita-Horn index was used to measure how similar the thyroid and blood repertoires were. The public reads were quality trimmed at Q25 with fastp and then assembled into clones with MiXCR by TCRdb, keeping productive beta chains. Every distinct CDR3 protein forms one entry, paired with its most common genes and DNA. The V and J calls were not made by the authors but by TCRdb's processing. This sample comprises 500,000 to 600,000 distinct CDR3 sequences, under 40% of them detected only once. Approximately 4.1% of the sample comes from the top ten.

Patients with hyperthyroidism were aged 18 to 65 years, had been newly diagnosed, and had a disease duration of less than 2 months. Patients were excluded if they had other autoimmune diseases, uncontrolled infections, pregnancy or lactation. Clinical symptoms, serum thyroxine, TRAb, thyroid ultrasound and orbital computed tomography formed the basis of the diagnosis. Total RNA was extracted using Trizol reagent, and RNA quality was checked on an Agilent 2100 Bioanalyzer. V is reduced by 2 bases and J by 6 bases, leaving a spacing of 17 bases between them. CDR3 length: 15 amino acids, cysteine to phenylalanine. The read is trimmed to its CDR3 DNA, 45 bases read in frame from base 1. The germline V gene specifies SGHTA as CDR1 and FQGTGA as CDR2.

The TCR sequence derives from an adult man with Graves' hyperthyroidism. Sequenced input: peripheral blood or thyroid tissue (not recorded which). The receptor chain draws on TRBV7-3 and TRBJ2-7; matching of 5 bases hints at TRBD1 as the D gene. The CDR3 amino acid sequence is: CASSLPWEGVFEQYF. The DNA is TGTGCCAGCAGCTTACCCTGGGAAGGGGTTTTCGAGCAGTACTTC.